What follows are 23 T cell receptor beta chains derived from one specimen sequenced in a study of T-cell reconstitution after alpha-beta-depleted transplantation in children. Preparation of the TCRbeta library was carried out with unique molecular identifiers. TCRdb itself ran the PCR reads through MiXCR, one entry per CDR3 protein. This table holds 450,000 to 600,000 distinct CDR3 sequences, 10% to 15% found once. The source was PBMCs, mostly from graft donor cells, collected 360 days after TCRalphabeta/CD19-depleted stem cell transplant. These receptors all come from a male patient under 18 who had a stem cell transplant for acute myeloid leukemia, so the T cells may come from the graft donor.

This chain joins TRBV29-1 and TRBJ2-7, with D possibly being TRBD1 (7 bases). Trimming cost V 4 bases and J 4 bases, with 14 bases left between them. CDR3 length: 13 residues. Per germline, CDR1 SQVTM and CDR2 ANQGSEA. CDR3 protein: CSVGVSGGYEQYF. The CDR3 DNA sequence: TGCAGCGTTGGGGTGTCAGGGGGGTACGAGCAGTACTTC.

The V and J genes are TRBV27 and TRBJ2-3, with TRBD2 matching 10 bases. Germline trimming cut 5 bases from V and 1 base from J; bases unmatched to any gene: 12. CDR3 length equals 18 residues. In germline, CDR1 is MNHEY, CDR2 SMNVEV (reference sequence). CDR3: CASSPGLAVPPGTDTQYF. The CDR3 DNA sequence: TGTGCCAGCAGTCCCGGACTAGCGGTCCCGCCCGGCACAGATACGCAGTATTTT.

The chain carries TRBV28 and TRBJ2-3; 7 nucleotides agree with TRBD1. There are 15 residues in the CDR3. J gave up 2 bases and V 3 bases, and 5 bases lay outside the gene matches. Germline assignment: CDR1 MDHEN and CDR2 SYDVKM. CDR3: CASSFTGDLTDTQYF. The DNA of the CDR3 is TGTGCCAGCAGTTTCACAGGGGACCTCACAGATACGCAGTATTTT. Variable domain in full (rest from reference TRBV28 and TRBJ2-3): DVKVTQSSRYLVKRTGEKVFLECVQDMDHENMFWYRQDPGLGLRLIYFSYDVKMKEKGDIPEGYSVSREKKERFSLILESASTNQTSMYLCASSFTGDLTDTQYFGPGTRLTVL.

This clonotype was counted between two and nine times. The rearrangement joins TRBV4-1 to TRBJ2-2; D is undetermined. The V gene's germline CDR1 is MGHRA and CDR2 YSYEKL. The CDR3 sequence is 14 residues long. Between the trimmed V and J ends, which lost 3 bases and 6 bases, there was a span of 11 bases. In nucleotides, the CDR3 is TGCGCCAGCAGCCATGAGCCGGGCCCCGGGGAGCTGTTTTTT. As protein: CASSHEPGPGELFF.

This clonotype was seen a handful of times. The junction differs from germline at one of its ends, possibly a read error. The chain carries TRBV29-1 and TRBJ2-7, with 11 bases that match TRBD2. CDR1 and CDR2 (germline): SQVTM, ANQGSEA. The CDR3 totals 10 residues. Here the CDR3 DNA reads TGCAGCGTCTTAGCGGGAGGGCCCCTCTTC. It specifies CSVLAGGPLF.

Many counts were recorded for this clonotype. This chain connects TRBV7-9 to TRBJ2-5; 9 positions match TRBD2. The germline CDR1 and CDR2 sequences are SEHNR and FQNEAQ (reference sequence). This CDR3 spans 15 amino acids. The V segment lost 1 base and the J segment 3 bases; nucleotides outside the gene matches: 3. The CDR3, as DNA: TGTGCCAGCAGCTTAGGAGCTAGCGGGAAAGAGACCCAGTACTTC. It yields the protein CASSLGASGKETQYF.

This clonotype was counted a single time. This rearrangement joins TRBV20-1 to TRBJ2-5, with D perhaps matching TRBD2 (7 bases). The CDR3 runs to 19 residues. V was shortened by 3 bases and J by 1 base, with 27 bases between the two germline ends. CDR1 and CDR2 from the germline V gene are DFQATT and SNEGSKA (reference sequence). The CDR3 region is CSASRGGGWRERIQETQYF. The CDR3 bases are TGCAGTGCTAGTAGGGGGGGCGGATGGCGGGAGCGTATCCAAGAGACCCAGTACTTC.

This chain joins TRBV7-3 and TRBJ2-3, with 7 bases matching TRBD2. CDR1 SGHTA and CDR2 FQGTGA come from the germline V gene. V dropped 6 bases and J dropped 2; count of bases not matched to a gene: 8. The CDR3 sequence is 15 residues long. The CDR3 is CASRGGPAPTDTQYF. In DNA, the CDR3 is TGTGCCAGCAGGGGAGGGCCAGCTCCCACAGATACGCAGTATTTT.

This clonotype was seen ten or more times. The chain combines TRBV15 with TRBJ2-3; D is unclear. CDR1 and CDR2 from the germline V gene are LNHNV and YYDKDF (reference sequence). V was cut by 8 bases and J by 1 base, with 13 bases left in between. This CDR3 is built from 14 residues. The CDR3 region has the DNA TGTGCCACCGAGAGCGCAGCCGGCACAGATACGCAGTATTTT. Encoded protein: CATESAAGTDTQYF.

This clonotype was picked up a small number of times. The rearrangement joins TRBV12-3 or TRBV12-4 to TRBJ2-1; 7 bases map to TRBD2. V trimming: 5 bases; J trimming: 1 base; junction bases outside the gene matches: 17. The CDR3 is 19 residues long. The CDR3 region is CASSPGGLGSIRSYNEQFF. The CDR3 nucleotides are TGTGCCAGCAGTCCCGGCGGACTAGGGTCGATCCGGTCCTACAATGAGCAGTTCTTC.

There are many counts of this clonotype. The CDR3 coding sequence is TGTGCCAGCAGCCCCCTACTCGGAGTTTCCGTGCAGTACTTC. Protein product: CASSPLLGVSVQYF. The chain is built from TRBV7-9 and TRBJ2-7; D is ambiguous. The CDR3 totals 14 residues. Looked up from germline, CDR1 is SEHNR and CDR2 is FQNEAQ (reference sequence). The V end lost 5 bases, the J end lost 9 bases, and 20 bases lay between the germline ends.

This clonotype has at least ten counts. J is TRBJ2-3 and V is TRBV13; D ambiguous. The V gene lost 5 bases and the J gene lost 8 bases, with 14 bases spanning the gap. CDR3 size: 13 residues. Germline CDR1 reads PRHDT; CDR2 reads FYEKMQ (reference sequence). As DNA, the CDR3 is TGTGCCAGCAGCCCAGCCGAAGGCGTTACGCAGTATTTT. Its protein product is CASSPAEGVTQYF.

V is TRBV20-1 and J is TRBJ2-3; D is undetermined. Trimming shortened V by 4 bases and J by 3 bases, and 8 bases separated the two germline ends. CDR1 and CDR2 (germline): DFQATT, SNEGSKA (reference sequence). The CDR3 totals 12 residues. CDR3 in DNA: TGCAGTGCTACCCTAGGTACAGATACGCAGTATTTT. Translation gives CSATLGTDTQYF.

This rearrangement joins TRBV20-1 to TRBJ2-7; 8 bases fit TRBD2. Germline V CDR1 and CDR2: DFQATT, SNEGSKA (reference sequence). There are 13 residues in the CDR3. J was trimmed by 7 bases and V by 5 bases; bases with no gene match: 10. Here the CDR3 reads CSARTSSLWEQYF. The CDR3 nucleotides read TGCAGTGCTCGGACTAGCTCCTTATGGGAGCAGTACTTC.

This clonotype has only a few counts. The chain joins TRBV4-1 to TRBJ2-3, with D perhaps matching TRBD2 (6 bases). V was trimmed by 1 base and J by 14 bases, leaving 22 bases between them. Germline CDR1 reads MGHRA; CDR2 reads YSYEKL. This CDR3 contains 15 residues. CDR3 coding DNA: TGCGCCAGCAGCCAAGTGGAGAATTCGGGACTCTTCAGGTATTTT. The encoded protein is CASSQVENSGLFRYF.

This clonotype came up a few times. The chain is built from TRBV25-1 and TRBJ2-1; 10 bases line up with TRBD2. V dropped 5 bases and J dropped 9; count of bases not matched to a gene: 7. Germline V gene data show CDR1 as MGHDK and CDR2 as SYGVNS. The CDR3 extends over 14 amino acids. The CDR3 sequence: CASSKLAGIGEQFF. The DNA of the CDR3 is TGTGCCAGCAGTAAACTAGCGGGGATAGGTGAGCAGTTCTTC.

This clonotype occurred a few times. This chain connects TRBV29-1 to TRBJ2-4; D is undetermined. The CDR3 is 15 amino acids. Germline V gene data show CDR1 as SQVTM and CDR2 as ANQGSEA. The V end was cut by 1 base, the J end by 0 bases, with 10 bases between. This CDR3 is CSVEGQALAKNIQYF. The CDR3 DNA is TGCAGCGTTGAAGGACAAGCTCTAGCCAAAAACATTCAGTACTTC.

This clonotype was counted once. The germline gene is not matched at one end of the junction; a read error may be the cause. This sequence joins TRBV30 and TRBJ2-4; 7 nucleotides align to TRBD1. Germline CDR1 and CDR2: GTSNPN and SVGIG (reference sequence). The CDR3 spans 13 residues. The CDR3 loop reads CAWSVHDPRQGHF. The CDR3 region has the DNA TGTGCCTGGAGTGTTCACGACCCTCGACAGGGACACTTC.

This clonotype was detected a few times. The chain joins TRBV20-1 to TRBJ1-2, with D unresolved. CDR1 and CDR2 (germline): DFQATT, SNEGSKA (reference sequence). The CDR3 is 12 residues long. Trimming cost V 2 bases and J 3 bases, with 7 bases left between them. The CDR3 DNA follows: TGCAGTGCTAGAACCTGGGACTATGGCTACACCTTC. Translating gives CSARTWDYGYTF.

The sample holds a few counts of this clonotype. The chain joins TRBV28 to TRBJ2-7; TRBD1 agrees at 7 bases. The CDR3 consists of 13 residues. Unmatched junction bases numbered 7, after V lost 7 bases and J lost 4 bases. Germline V gene data show CDR1 as MDHEN and CDR2 as SYDVKM. This CDR3 is CASKEGQTYEQYF. CDR3 coding DNA: TGTGCCAGCAAAGAGGGACAGACATACGAGCAGTACTTC. Filled out from reference TRBV28 and TRBJ2-7, the complete variable domain reads DVKVTQSSRYLVKRTGEKVFLECVQDMDHENMFWYRQDPGLGLRLIYFSYDVKMKEKGDIPEGYSVSREKKERFSLILESASTNQTSMYLCASKEGQTYEQYFGPGTRLTVT.

The rearrangement joins TRBV29-1 to TRBJ2-2; 7 bases match TRBD1. This CDR3 region has 13 residues. CDR1 and CDR2 (germline): SQVTM, ANQGSEA. J was trimmed by 14 bases and V by 1 base; bases with no gene match: 10. The CDR3 DNA follows: TGCAGCGTTGAAGCCCAGGGGGAAAAAGAACTGTTTTTT. It codes for CSVEAQGEKELFF.

The genes are TRBV6-4 and TRBJ2-2; 12 bases fit TRBD2. Germline lookup yields CDR1 MRHNA and CDR2 SNTAGT. V was clipped by 5 bases and J by 6 bases; unmatched bases: 4. The CDR3 length is 15 residues. CDR3 sequence: CASSRLAGASGELFF. The CDR3 region has the DNA TGTGCCAGCAGTCGACTAGCGGGGGCGTCCGGGGAGCTGTTTTTT.

This rearrangement joins TRBV29-1 to TRBJ1-3; D is uncertain. The CDR3 has 14 amino acids. V gave up 4 bases and J gave up 0 bases, with 10 bases separating them. The germline V gene encodes CDR1 SQVTM and CDR2 ANQGSEA. CDR3 nucleotide sequence: TGCAGCGTTGGGCGCGGAAACTCTGGAAACACCATATATTTT. Encoded protein: CSVGRGNSGNTIYF.